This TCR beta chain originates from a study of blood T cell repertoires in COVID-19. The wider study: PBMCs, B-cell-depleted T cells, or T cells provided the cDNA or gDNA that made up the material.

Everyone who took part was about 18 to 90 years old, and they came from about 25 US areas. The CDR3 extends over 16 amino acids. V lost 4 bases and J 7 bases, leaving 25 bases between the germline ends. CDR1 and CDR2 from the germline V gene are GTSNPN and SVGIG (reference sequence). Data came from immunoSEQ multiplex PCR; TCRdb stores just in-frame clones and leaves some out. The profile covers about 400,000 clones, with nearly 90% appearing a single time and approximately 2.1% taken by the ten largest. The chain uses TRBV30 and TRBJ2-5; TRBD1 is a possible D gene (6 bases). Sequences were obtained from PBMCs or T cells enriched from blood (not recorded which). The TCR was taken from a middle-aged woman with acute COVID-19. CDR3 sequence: CAWTPSGTLGVGTQYF. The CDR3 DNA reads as TGTGCCTGGACTCCCTCCGGGACACTCGGTGTAGGGACCCAGTACTTC.